Listed below are T cell receptor beta chains from one sample, sequenced in a study of lymphopenia after photon versus proton radiotherapy. Clones were sequenced by immunoSEQ multiplex PCR, and TCRdb holds only the in-frame ones, with some missing. The table has some 41,000 clones, approximately 81% seen once. Sequencing was performed on peripheral blood, taken from a patient treated with photon-based radiotherapy. The receptors were gathered from a man aged 45-65 years with gastric cancer. Each CDR3 is given with its conserved first and last residue. A D gene is named only where the DNA matches it firmly.

TRBV28 - CASSFNSGHREQYF
TRBV4-1 - CASSQAGGQNQPQHF
TRBV7-2 TRBD2 CASSLAPSGLGGETQYF
TRBV4-2 - CASSQERAGNEQFF
TRBV19 - CASSRTVGSNQPQHF
TRBV5-4 TRBD1 CASSLRSIGGSDTQYF
TRBV4-1 - CASSQDLGWGQPQHF
TRBV5-1 TRBD1 CASSIQGTYEQYF
TRBV7-9 TRBD2 CASSPLTTSGRASKQYF
TRBV29-1 TRBD2 CSASGRGTSGRGEQFF
TRBV11-2 TRBD2 CASSSGAGGPRFSYEQYF
TRBV19 TRBD1 CASSTTGGLYGYTF
TRBV5-4 TRBD2 CASSHRTSHEQYF
TRBV15 - CATSSQRSSTDTQYF
TRBV10-1 - CASSEGSSYEQYF